One TCR beta chain is described in this entry. Its antigen remains unknown. The data derive from a study of T cell repertoires in cytomegalovirus infection. Study details: Public TCR beta signatures indicated both CMV infection and matching HLA type. Findings and caveats of the study: Cumulated frequencies of public TCR beta families served to identify carriers of CMV plus the relevant HLA.

TCRdb analysed the reads with MiXCR anew, one entry per CDR3 protein. The sample has roughly 200,000 distinct CDR3 sequences; 8% to 10% are singletons. V shed 0 bases and J 6 bases; nucleotides not matched to a gene: 2. Germline assignment: CDR1 MNHEY and CDR2 SMNVEV (reference sequence). The CDR3 length is 14 residues. This sequence joins TRBV27 and TRBJ2-7; the match to TRBD2 covers 10 bases. The source material was PBMCs. This TCR was sampled from a human donor in good health (CMV status not recorded). Some clones in this sample may be carry-over from other donors' samples. CDR3 amino acids: CASSLSPSGSEQYF. DNA of the CDR3: TGTGCCAGCAGTTTATCCCCTAGCGGGAGCGAGCAGTACTTC.